This T cell receptor (beta chain) emerged from a study of regulatory T cells in long-lasting Graves disease. Study information: Over 5 years on antithyroid drugs plus positive TSH receptor antibodies marked Graves' disease as persistent.

The TCR beta library used iRepertoire HTBI primers with Arm-PCR amplification of CDR3. TCRdb reprocessed the multiplex PCR reads via MiXCR and lists one record per CDR3 protein. There are 350,000 to 500,000 distinct CDR3 sequences in the sample; 20% to 25% occur only once, and over 11% lies in the top ten. CDR3 size: 14 residues. Germline CDR1 and CDR2: MNHNS and SASEGT. Time point denoted: persistent/refractory GD, antithyroid drugs over 5 years with positive TRAb. The authors made the TCR library using RNA they extracted from PBMCs. The patients included were those that came from an endocrinology department in Xi'an, China. Overall study findings and caveats: Whereas new patients shared about a thousand public clonotypes, persistent patients shared more, at under 3,500. Lower TCR diversity characterized persistent Graves' patients relative to newly diagnosed patients.

In this sample, this clonotype turned up a few times. The target antigen is unknown. Being one base from a much bigger clone, this may be a read error. This clonotype was sampled from a female donor with Graves disease. The sample was peripheral blood mononuclear cells (PBMCs), taken when the disease was refractory, from a patient treated with antithyroid drugs. The J gene is TRBJ1-2, the V gene TRBV6-1, with 7 positions matching TRBD1. In nucleotides, the CDR3 is TGTGCCGGCAGAAAGACAGGGTCCGACTATGGCTACACCTTC. This encodes CAGRKTGSDYGYTF.